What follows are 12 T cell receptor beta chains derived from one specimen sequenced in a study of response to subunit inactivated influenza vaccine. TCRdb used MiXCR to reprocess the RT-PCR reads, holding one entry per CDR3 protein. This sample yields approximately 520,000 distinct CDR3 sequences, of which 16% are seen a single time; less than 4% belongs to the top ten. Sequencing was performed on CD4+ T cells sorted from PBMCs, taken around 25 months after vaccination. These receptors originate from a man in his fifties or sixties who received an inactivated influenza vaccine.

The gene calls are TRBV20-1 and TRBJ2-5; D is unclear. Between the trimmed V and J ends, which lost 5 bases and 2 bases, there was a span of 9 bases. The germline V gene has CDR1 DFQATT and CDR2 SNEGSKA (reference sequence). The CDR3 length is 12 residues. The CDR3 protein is CSAPLRQETQYF. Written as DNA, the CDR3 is TGCAGTGCTCCCCTCAGGCAAGAGACCCAGTACTTC.

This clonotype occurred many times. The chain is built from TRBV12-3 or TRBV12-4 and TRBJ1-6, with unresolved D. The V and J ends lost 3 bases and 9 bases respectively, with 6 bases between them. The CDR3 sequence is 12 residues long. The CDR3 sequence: CASSFPGSPLHF. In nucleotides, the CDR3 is TGTGCCAGCAGTTTTCCCGGTTCACCCCTCCACTTT.

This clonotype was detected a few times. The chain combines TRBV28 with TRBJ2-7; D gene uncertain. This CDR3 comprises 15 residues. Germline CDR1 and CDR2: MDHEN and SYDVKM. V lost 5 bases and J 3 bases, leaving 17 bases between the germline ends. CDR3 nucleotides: TGTGCCAGCAGTCCCCTGGCACGGATGAGCTACGAGCAGTACTTC. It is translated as CASSPLARMSYEQYF. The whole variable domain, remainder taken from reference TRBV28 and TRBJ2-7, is DVKVTQSSRYLVKRTGEKVFLECVQDMDHENMFWYRQDPGLGLRLIYFSYDVKMKEKGDIPEGYSVSREKKERFSLILESASTNQTSMYLCASSPLARMSYEQYFGPGTRLTVT.

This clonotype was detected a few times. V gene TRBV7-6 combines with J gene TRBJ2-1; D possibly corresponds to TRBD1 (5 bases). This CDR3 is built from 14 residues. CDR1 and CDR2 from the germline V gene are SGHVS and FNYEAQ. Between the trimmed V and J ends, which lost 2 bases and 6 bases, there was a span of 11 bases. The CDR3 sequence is CASSLQGLINEQFF. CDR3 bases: TGTGCCAGCAGCTTACAGGGTCTAATCAATGAGCAGTTCTTC.

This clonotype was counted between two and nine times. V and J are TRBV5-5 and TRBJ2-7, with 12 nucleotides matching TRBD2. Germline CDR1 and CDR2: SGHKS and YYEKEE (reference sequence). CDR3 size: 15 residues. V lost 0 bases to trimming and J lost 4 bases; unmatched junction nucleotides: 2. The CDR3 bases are TGTGCCAGCAGCTTGGCTGGGACTAGCGGGTACGAGCAGTACTTC. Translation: CASSLAGTSGYEQYF.

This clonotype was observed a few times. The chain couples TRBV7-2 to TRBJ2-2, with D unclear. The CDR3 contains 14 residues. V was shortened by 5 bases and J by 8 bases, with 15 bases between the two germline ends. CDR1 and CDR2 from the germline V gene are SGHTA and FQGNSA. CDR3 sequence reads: CASSRNVGFGELFF. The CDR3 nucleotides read TGTGCCAGCAGCCGGAACGTGGGGTTTGGGGAGCTGTTTTTT.

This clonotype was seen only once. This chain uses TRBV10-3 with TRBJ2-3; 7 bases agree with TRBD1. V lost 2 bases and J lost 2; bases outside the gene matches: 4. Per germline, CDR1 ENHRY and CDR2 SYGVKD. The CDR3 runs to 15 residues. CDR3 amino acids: CAISEPDRTTDTQYF. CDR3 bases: TGTGCCATCAGTGAGCCGGACAGGACCACAGATACGCAGTATTTT.

The CDR3 loop reads CAWRGTGTSVPRQFF. The CDR3 region has the DNA TGTGCCTGGAGGGGAACCGGGACTAGCGTTCCTCGGCAGTTCTTC. The chain carries TRBV30 and TRBJ2-1; 10 bases align to TRBD2. The junction had 14 bases not matched to a gene; V was cut back by 3 bases and J by 12 bases. Germline loops: CDR1 GTSNPN, CDR2 SVGIG (reference sequence). The CDR3 runs to 15 residues. The variable domain in full, completed from reference TRBV30 and TRBJ2-1, reads SQTIHQWPATLVQPVGSPLSLECTVEGTSNPNLYWYRQAAGRGLQLLFYSVGIGQISSEVPQNLSASRPQDRQFILSSKKLLLSDSGFYLCAWRGTGTSVPRQFFGPGTRLTVL.

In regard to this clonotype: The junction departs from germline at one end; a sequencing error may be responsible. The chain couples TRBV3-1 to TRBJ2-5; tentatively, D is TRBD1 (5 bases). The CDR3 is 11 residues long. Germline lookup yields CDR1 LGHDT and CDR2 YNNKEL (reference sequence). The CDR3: CASSLGDHRDF. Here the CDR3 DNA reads TGTGCCAGCAGCCTAGGGGATCATAGAGACTTC.

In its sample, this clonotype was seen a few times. CDR3 sequence: CASSPSGTGANVLTF. For the CDR3, the DNA is TGTGCCAGCAGCCCTAGCGGAACTGGGGCCAACGTCCTGACTTTC. J is TRBJ2-6 and V is TRBV6-2 or TRBV6-3; 7 nucleotides line up with TRBD2. This CDR3 region has 15 residues. The V and J ends lost 6 bases and 2 bases, in that order; junction bases with no gene match: 4. CDR1 and CDR2 (germline): MNHEY, SVGEGT.

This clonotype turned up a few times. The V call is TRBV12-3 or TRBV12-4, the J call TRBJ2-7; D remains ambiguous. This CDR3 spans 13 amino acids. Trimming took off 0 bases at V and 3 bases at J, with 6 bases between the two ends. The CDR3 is CASSLAVDYEQYF. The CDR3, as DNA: TGTGCCAGCAGTTTAGCGGTAGACTACGAGCAGTACTTC.

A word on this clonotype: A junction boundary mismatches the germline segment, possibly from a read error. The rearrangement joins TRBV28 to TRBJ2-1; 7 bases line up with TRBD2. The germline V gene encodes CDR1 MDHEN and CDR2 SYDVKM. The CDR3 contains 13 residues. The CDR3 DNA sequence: TGTGCCAGCAGTCCCGGGGGGACCAATCAGCAGTTCTTC. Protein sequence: CASSPGGTNQQFF. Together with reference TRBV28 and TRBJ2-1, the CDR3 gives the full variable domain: DVKVTQSSRYLVKRTGEKVFLECVQDMDHENMFWYRQDPGLGLRLIYFSYDVKMKEKGDIPEGYSVSREKKERFSLILESASTNQTSMYLCASSPGGTNQQFFGPGTRLTVL.